The rows below give T cell receptor beta chains drawn from one sample of a study of read filtering for tumor transcriptome and immune sequencing. TCRdb re-called the reads through MiXCR, storing one row per CDR3 protein. Of about 58,000 distinct CDR3 sequences in the sample, roughly an eighth were seen once. The sample consisted of a population of CD138-negative cells sorted from bone marrow. All receptors derive from a donor aged 40 or older with multiple myeloma. CDR3s include the opening cysteine and the closing phenylalanine or tryptophan. A D gene is named only where the DNA matches it firmly. Not every row has a clone size; where given, it reads once, few, many or a size class.

V gene	D gene	J gene	clone size	CDR3 protein	CDR3 DNA
TRBV7-2	TRBD1	TRBJ2-2	many	CASSARQGANTGELFF	TGTGCCAGCAGCGCGCGACAGGGAGCCAACACCGGGGAGCTGTTTTTT
TRBV12-3/TRBV12-4	TRBD1	TRBJ1-5	many	CASMGQSNQPQHF	TGTGCCAGCATGGGACAGAGCAATCAGCCCCAGCATTTT
TRBV9	NA	TRBJ2-2	many	CASSVGGANTGELFF	TGTGCCAGCAGCGTAGGGGGCGCCAACACCGGGGAGCTGTTTTTT
TRBV20-1	NA	TRBJ2-1	many	CSAIPHEQFF	TGCAGTGCTATTCCGCATGAGCAGTTCTTC
TRBV27	NA	TRBJ1-5	many	CASSLRQRGQPQHF	TGTGCCAGCAGTTTAAGGCAGAGGGGTCAGCCCCAGCATTTT
TRBV3-1	NA	TRBJ2-5	many	CASSQAYRGGQETQYF	TGTGCCAGCAGCCAAGCCTACAGGGGAGGCCAGGAGACCCAGTACTTC
TRBV12-3/TRBV12-4	TRBD1	TRBJ2-5	few	CASRLTGGAWETQYF	TGTGCCAGCAGACTAACAGGGGGCGCTTGGGAGACCCAGTACTTC
TRBV20-1	NA	TRBJ2-2	many	CSAREGRAGGTGELFF	TGCAGTGCTAGAGAGGGCAGAGCTGGGGGCACCGGGGAGCTGTTTTTT
TRBV6-1	TRBD1	TRBJ1-2	few	CASTTGQGLGYTF	TGTGCCAGCACTACCGGACAGGGGCTTGGCTACACCTTC
TRBV5-6	TRBD1	TRBJ1-6	many	CASSATDRVNSPLHF	TGTGCCAGCAGCGCCACCGACAGGGTAAATTCACCCCTCCACTTT
TRBV11-2	TRBD1	TRBJ2-2	many	CASSPRTGATGELFF	TGTGCCAGCAGCCCCCGGACAGGGGCCACCGGGGAGCTGTTTTTT
TRBV20-1	NA	TRBJ1-5	few	CSARDHRAGMSNQPQHF	TGCAGTGCTAGGGACCATAGGGCAGGGATGAGCAATCAGCCCCAGCATTTT
TRBV11-3	TRBD2	TRBJ2-1	NA	CASSLGGGGPYSEQFF	TGTGCCAGCAGCTTGGGTGGCGGGGGGCCTTACAGTGAGCAGTTCTTC
TRBV7-9	NA	TRBJ1-4	many	CASSLAQGNEKLFF	TGTGCCAGCAGCTTGGCACAGGGTAATGAAAAACTGTTTTTT
TRBV27	NA	TRBJ2-2	many	CASSSYPGHRNTGELFF	TGTGCCAGCAGTTCCTACCCGGGACACAGGAACACCGGGGAGCTGTTTTTT
TRBV10-2	NA	TRBJ2-3	many	CASSERNRPGTDTQYF	TGCGCCAGCAGTGAGAGGAACAGGCCTGGCACAGATACGCAGTATTTT
TRBV7-2	TRBD2	TRBJ2-2	few	CASSLIAGLNTGELSF	TGTGCCAGCAGCTTAATAGCGGGGCTTAACACCGGGGAGCTGTCTTTT
TRBV10-3	NA	TRBJ2-5	many	CAISVRGSRETQYF	TGTGCCATCAGTGTCAGGGGCAGTAGGGAGACCCAGTACTTC
TRBV2	NA	TRBJ1-4	many	CASRTQRNNEKLFF	TGTGCCAGCAGAACACAGCGAAATAATGAAAAACTGTTTTTT
TRBV10-3	TRBD1	TRBJ2-3	many	CAISGTGGSTDTQYF	TGTGCCATCAGCGGGACAGGGGGCTCGACAGATACGCAGTATTTT
TRBV29-1	NA	TRBJ2-2	many	CSVVGQAHTGELFF	TGCAGCGTTGTCGGGCAGGCACACACCGGGGAGCTGTTTTTT
TRBV5-1	NA	TRBJ1-5	many	CASSLESGRNLPQHF	TGCGCCAGCAGCTTGGAATCAGGGAGGAACCTGCCCCAGCATTTT
TRBV5-1	NA	TRBJ2-3	many	CASSYGPVEDTQYF	TGCGCCAGCAGTTACGGGCCAGTGGAAGATACGCAGTATTTT
TRBV7-7	TRBD1	TRBJ2-7	NA	CASSPGGPPYEQYF	TGTGCTAGCAGCCCAGGGGGTCCCCCCTACGAGCAGTACTTC
TRBV2	NA	TRBJ2-1	many	CASSEQFF	TGTGCCAGCAGCGAGCAGTTCTTC
TRBV11-2	TRBD1	TRBJ2-5	NA	CASSPGTGYETQYF	TGTGCCAGCAGCCCCGGGACAGGGTATGAGACCCAGTACTTC
TRBV14	NA	TRBJ1-1	many	CASSQDSMPNTEAFF	TGTGCCAGCAGCCAAGACTCCATGCCTAACACTGAAGCTTTCTTT
TRBV29-1	NA	TRBJ2-6	many	CSVEKTADSGANVPTF	TGCAGCGTTGAAAAGACGGCAGACTCTGGGGCCAACGTCCCGACTTTC
TRBV7-9	TRBD1	TRBJ2-2	many	CASSGTGTGELFF	TGTGCCAGCAGTGGGACAGGGACCGGGGAGCTGTTTTTT
TRBV7-9	NA	TRBJ1-1	many	CASSIKAGTEAFF	TGTGCCAGCAGCATAAAGGCGGGCACTGAAGCTTTCTTT
TRBV6-4	NA	TRBJ1-1	many	CASSPTGTTEAFF	TGTGCCAGCAGTCCGACAGGAACCACTGAAGCTTTCTTT
TRBV28	TRBD1	TRBJ2-1	many	CASSLFRQGANNEQFF	TGTGCCAGCAGTTTATTCCGACAGGGGGCCAACAATGAGCAGTTCTTC
TRBV29-1	NA	TRBJ2-1	NA	CSAKGGVWGGNEQFF	TGCAGCGCCAAAGGGGGGGTATGGGGTGGTAATGAGCAGTTCTTC
TRBV2	TRBD1	TRBJ2-3	many	CASKRQGPGVSTDTQYF	TGTGCCAGCAAAAGACAGGGGCCAGGGGTTAGCACAGATACGCAGTATTTT
TRBV12-5	TRBD1	TRBJ1-2	many	CASGPGTAANYGYTF	TGTGCTAGTGGTCCCGGGACAGCAGCTAACTATGGCTACACCTTC
TRBV18	TRBD1	TRBJ2-7	few	CASSLRQGSQGEQYF	TGTGCCAGCTCGCTCCGACAGGGGTCCCAGGGCGAGCAGTACTTC
TRBV29-1	NA	TRBJ2-1	NA	CSVSLQGPVEQFF	TGCAGCGTTTCCCTCCAAGGCCCCGTAGAGCAGTTCTTC
TRBV5-1	TRBD1	TRBJ2-7	many	CASRRQGAGYEQYF	TGCGCCAGCAGGCGACAGGGGGCAGGGTACGAGCAGTACTTC
TRBV5-1	NA	TRBJ2-2	many	CASSLDGRVNTGELFF	TGCGCCAGCAGCTTGGATGGTAGGGTTAACACCGGGGAGCTGTTTTTT
TRBV20-1	NA	TRBJ1-1	many	CSARVTTGGAFF	TGCAGTGCTAGAGTTACGACAGGCGGAGCTTTCTTT
TRBV9	NA	TRBJ2-3	many	CASSVDGRQADTQYF	TGTGCCAGCAGCGTAGATGGCAGGCAGGCAGATACGCAGTATTTT
TRBV29-1	NA	TRBJ2-3	many	CSVGAGMLDTQYF	TGCAGCGTTGGGGCAGGGATGTTAGATACGCAGTATTTT
TRBV6-6	TRBD1	TRBJ2-7	many	CASSYGTGGEQYF	TGTGCCAGCAGTTACGGCACAGGGGGGGAGCAGTACTTC
TRBV5-1	TRBD1	TRBJ2-6	many	CASSLSPGQGVSGANVLTF	TGCGCCAGCAGCTTGTCTCCGGGACAGGGGGTCTCTGGGGCCAACGTCCTGACTTTC
TRBV20-1	TRBD1	TRBJ1-6	many	CSARDLGQGPGSPLHF	TGCAGTGCTAGAGATCTGGGACAGGGGCCAGGTTCACCCCTCCACTTT
TRBV7-2	TRBD2	TRBJ2-1	many	CASSGRSGGGYNEQFF	TGTGCCAGCAGCGGCCGTAGCGGGGGCGGGTACAATGAGCAGTTCTTC
TRBV20-1	NA	TRBJ2-7	many	CSAKDRNYEQYF	TGCAGTGCCAAGGACAGAAACTACGAGCAGTACTTC